Following are 4 T cell receptor beta chains from one sample sequenced in a study of CXCR3-negative and CXCR3-positive naive CD8 T cells. The libraries of TRB cDNA were constructed through 5' RACE using UMI labels. TCRdb reprocessed the 5' RACE reads and keeps a single row for each CDR3 protein, giving no DNA. The sample has 100,000 to 150,000 distinct CDR3 sequences. Sample: naive CXCR3- CD8+ T cells from blood. Subset: CD45RO-CCR7+CD27+CD95- naive CD8+ T cells lacking CXCR3 (TNR3-). All receptors derive from a human donor in good health. Some clones in this sample may be carry-over from other donors' samples.

This chain links TRBV6-4 with TRBJ2-3; there is no DNA to check the TCRdb D call of TRBD2. CDR1 is MRHNA and CDR2 is SNTAGT in the germline V gene. The CDR3 is 16 amino acids. CDR3 sequence reads: CASSDMAGGSTDTQYF.

The rearrangement joins TRBV11-3 to TRBJ2-3; the TRBD2 assignment by TCRdb is unverifiable without DNA. The CDR3 is 16 amino acids. CDR1 SGHNT and CDR2 YENEEA come from the germline V gene. This chain's CDR3 is CASSRTGASGTDTQYF.

The J gene is TRBJ2-7, the V gene TRBV4-1; the D gene TCRdb calls, TRBD1, cannot be checked with no DNA. Germline CDR1 reads MGHRA; CDR2 reads YSYEKL. The CDR3 runs 15 residues. The CDR3 is CASSQVQGKVYEQYF.

The V call is TRBV7-9, the J call TRBJ2-7; TCRdb returns TRBD1, unconfirmable since there is no DNA. The CDR3 spans 16 residues. The germline CDR1 and CDR2 sequences are SEHNR and FQNEAQ (reference sequence). CDR3 in amino acids: CASSSPPGGVTYEQYF.